A selection of T cell receptor beta chains follows, all from one sample in a study of blood T cells in healthy people across ages. MiXCR was run by TCRdb on the 5' RACE reads, yielding one entry per CDR3 protein. Of about 810,000 distinct CDR3 sequences listed, around 36% were seen once; the top ten hold over 10%. The material sequenced was blood. The receptors stem from a man younger than 35 in good health. CDR3s include the opening cysteine and the closing phenylalanine or tryptophan. The D gene is left open where the match is weak. Some rows have no size entry. The others give once, few or many, or a class for an expanded clone.

j_gene	v_gene	abundance	d_gene	CDR3nt	CDR3aa
TRBJ1-1	TRBV11-1	once	.	TGTGCCAGCAGCCCCCCCCGGGGGGACACTGAAGCTTTCTTT	CASSPPRGDTEAFF
TRBJ1-2	TRBV12-3/TRBV12-4	.	.	TGTGCCAGCAGTTTAATCCAGGGTAGTGGCTACACCTTC	CASSLIQGSGYTF
TRBJ1-2	TRBV12-3/TRBV12-4	few	.	TGTGCCAGCAGTCTCAGAGGGGGGTTAGGCTACACCTTC	CASSLRGGLGYTF
TRBJ2-3	TRBV21-1	.	.	TGTGCCAGCAGCAAAGGGGTGGGGCTGGGGAGGAATACGCAGTATTTT	CASSKGVGLGRNTQYF
TRBJ1-2	TRBV6-5	.	.	TGTGCCAGCAGTTACTCGATGGGGTTTTCGGGTGGCTACACCTTC	CASSYSMGFSGGYTF
TRBJ2-6	TRBV29-1	.	.	TGCAGCGCAACAGCTTCTGGGGCCAACGTCCTGACTTTC	CSATASGANVLTF
TRBJ1-2	TRBV7-2	few	.	TGTGCCAGCAGCTTACAGGGATCTAACTATGGCTACACCTTC	CASSLQGSNYGYTF
TRBJ2-1	TRBV6-2/TRBV6-3	few	.	TGTGCCAGCAGAACTCGGACTTACAATGAGCAGTTCTTC	CASRTRTYNEQFF
TRBJ1-5	TRBV10-3	many	TRBD1	TGTGCCATCAGGGACAGGGGGGGACAGCCCCAGCATTTT	CAIRDRGGQPQHF
TRBJ1-1	TRBV20-1	.	TRBD1	TGCAGTGCTAGCCCGAACAGGGGTGGGAACACTGAAGCTTTCTTT	CSASPNRGGNTEAFF
TRBJ1-5	TRBV12-3/TRBV12-4	.	TRBD1	TGTGCCAGCGGGCCGACAGGGTATAGCAATCAGCCCCAGCATTTT	CASGPTGYSNQPQHF
TRBJ1-2	TRBV4-2	few	TRBD1	TGTGCCAGCAGCCAAGCCCCAGGGGGAGGCTACACCTTC	CASSQAPGGGYTF
TRBJ2-1	TRBV29-1	.	.	TGCAGCGTTGAGCTAGGAGTCCTCTACAATGAGCAGTTCTTC	CSVELGVLYNEQFF
TRBJ2-5	TRBV27	.	.	TGTGCCAGCAGTGCAACCAGGAGACAAGAGACCCAGTACTTC	CASSATRRQETQYF
TRBJ2-1	TRBV6-5	.	.	TGTGCCACCTCAGTTTACAATGAGCAGTTCTTC	CATSVYNEQFF
TRBJ2-5	TRBV20-1	few	TRBD1	TGCAGTGCTAGAGAGAGCGGACAGGCCTTGGGAGAGACCCAGTACTTC	CSARESGQALGETQYF
TRBJ2-5	TRBV10-3	.	TRBD1	TGTGCCATCAAAAGCCGTCCCGGACAGGGCGAGACCCGGTACTTC	CAIKSRPGQGETRYF
TRBJ2-1	TRBV4-2	few	.	TGTGCCAGCAGCCAAGATAGCCCCCGCTTTGGGACCCAGTTCTTC	CASSQDSPRFGTQFF
TRBJ1-4	TRBV12-3/TRBV12-4	many	TRBD1	TGTGCCAGCAACAGGGGGCTAAGGGATGAAAAACTGTTTTTT	CASNRGLRDEKLFF
TRBJ2-7	TRBV7-2	.	.	TGTGCCAGCAGCTTAGTCGGGGCCTCCGCTAATGAGCAGTACTTC	CASSLVGASANEQYF
TRBJ2-7	TRBV10-2	.	TRBD2	TGCGCCAGCAGTGAGGCCAGCGGGGGAACCTACGAGCAGTACTTC	CASSEASGGTYEQYF
TRBJ1-5	TRBV20-1	.	.	TGCAGTGCAGTTCCGGGACGGCCGAATCAGCCCCAGCATTTT	CSAVPGRPNQPQHF
TRBJ2-1	TRBV7-2	.	.	TGTGCCAGCAGCTTAGAACGGTCCACGGGGGATGAGCAGTTCTTC	CASSLERSTGDEQFF
TRBJ1-4	TRBV7-2	.	TRBD1	TGTGCCAGCAGCTTACGGACAGGCGCAAGTTTTAATGAAAAACTGTTTTTT	CASSLRTGASFNEKLFF
TRBJ1-1	TRBV20-1	.	.	TGCAGTGCTAATCAGGGGTTTTGGGCTGAAGCTTTCTTT	CSANQGFWAEAFF
TRBJ2-1	TRBV20-1	many	.	TGCAGTGCTAGATTGCGGCAGCCACTTAATGAGCAGTTCTTC	CSARLRQPLNEQFF
TRBJ1-6	TRBV27	.	TRBD1	TGTGCCAGCAGTCCCGGGACAGGGGGCGGTTATAATTCACCCCTCCACTTT	CASSPGTGGGYNSPLHF
TRBJ2-5	TRBV20-1	.	.	TGCAGTGCTAGTTGGGCAGAGAATGAGCAGTACTTC	CSASWAENEQYF
TRBJ1-5	TRBV24-1	.	.	TGTGCCACCAGTGATTCGCGGGGCCCTAGCAATCAGCCCCAGCATTTT	CATSDSRGPSNQPQHF
TRBJ1-6	TRBV6-5	.	.	TGTGCCAGCAGTCGGGACAAGGCCTATAATTCACCCCTCCACTTT	CASSRDKAYNSPLHF
TRBJ2-3	TRBV4-3	few	TRBD2	TGCGCCAGCAGCCAAGATGGCCCAGTACCGGGGCGGGGGGGCACTACTGGCACAGATACGCAGTATTTT	CASSQDGPVPGRGGTTGTDTQYF
TRBJ2-1	TRBV7-2	.	TRBD2	TGTGCCAGCACCCCAGGCGCACTAGCGGGGTACAATGAGCAGTTCTTC	CASTPGALAGYNEQFF
TRBJ2-3	TRBV27	few	TRBD1	TGTGCCAGCAGTAACAGGGGGCTGGGGGATACGCAGTATTTT	CASSNRGLGDTQYF
TRBJ2-1	TRBV7-2	.	.	TGTGCCAGCAGCTTAGGACCAGGGGCAGATGAGCAGTTCTTC	CASSLGPGADEQFF
TRBJ2-1	TRBV24-1	many	.	TGTGCCACCAGTGATTCGTATGAGCAGTTCTTC	CATSDSYEQFF
TRBJ2-7	TRBV7-9	.	TRBD2	TGTGCCAGCAGCCATGGGACTAGCGGGAGTCACGAGCAGTACTTC	CASSHGTSGSHEQYF
TRBJ2-7	TRBV6-2/TRBV6-3	few	TRBD2	TGTGCCAGCAGCATCGGACTAGCGGGATCCTACGAGCAGTACTTC	CASSIGLAGSYEQYF
TRBJ1-2	TRBV2	.	.	TGTGCCAGCAGCCCGGTACAGGGCTACACCTTC	CASSPVQGYTF
TRBJ1-2	TRBV4-3	many	.	TGCGCCAGCAGCCCTTCTGGGGGGGGTCGAGTTGGCTACACCTTC	CASSPSGGGRVGYTF
TRBJ2-1	TRBV28	.	TRBD1	TGTGCCAGCAGTTACACGGGACAGGGGTTTTCCTACAATGAGCAGTTCTTC	CASSYTGQGFSYNEQFF
TRBJ2-5	TRBV20-1	few	.	TGCAGTGCTAGAGATATCCCAGAAAGGGGAGGGACCCAGTACTTC	CSARDIPERGGTQYF
TRBJ1-4	TRBV4-2	few	.	TGTGCCAGCAGCCAAGAGGGGGTGCCTAATGAAAAACTGTTTTTT	CASSQEGVPNEKLFF
TRBJ2-2	TRBV9	.	.	TGTGCCAGCAGCGGGGGATCTGGGGCTACCGGGGAGCTGTTTTTT	CASSGGSGATGELFF
TRBJ2-4	TRBV7-2	.	.	TGTGCCAGCAGCGCCGGCGGGGGCTCGGACATTCAGTACTTC	CASSAGGGSDIQYF
TRBJ2-7	TRBV5-1	few	.	TGCGCCAACAGCTTAGTAGGGGTGGAGAACGAGCAGTACTTC	CANSLVGVENEQYF
TRBJ2-1	TRBV20-1	few	.	TGCAGTGCTACTACACATTCTAGGACAGACTATAACTCCTACAATGAGCAGTTCTTC	CSATTHSRTDYNSYNEQFF
TRBJ1-5	TRBV7-6	once	.	TGTGCCAGCAGCTGCGTTACCGGGGTAAGGGCCCCTCGGAGCAATCAGCCCCAGCATTTT	CASSCVTGVRAPRSNQPQHF
TRBJ2-3	TRBV20-1	many	TRBD2	TGCAGTGCTAGGGCCCCTAGCGGTACTAGCACAGATACGCAGTATTTT	CSARAPSGTSTDTQYF
TRBJ2-5	TRBV20-1	.	.	TGCAGTGCTAATAGCGGTGACATCCAAGAGACCCAGTACTTC	CSANSGDIQETQYF
TRBJ2-5	TRBV2	few	.	TGTGCCAGCACTACTCCCGGAGGGGTTTCAGAGACCCAGTACTTC	CASTTPGGVSETQYF